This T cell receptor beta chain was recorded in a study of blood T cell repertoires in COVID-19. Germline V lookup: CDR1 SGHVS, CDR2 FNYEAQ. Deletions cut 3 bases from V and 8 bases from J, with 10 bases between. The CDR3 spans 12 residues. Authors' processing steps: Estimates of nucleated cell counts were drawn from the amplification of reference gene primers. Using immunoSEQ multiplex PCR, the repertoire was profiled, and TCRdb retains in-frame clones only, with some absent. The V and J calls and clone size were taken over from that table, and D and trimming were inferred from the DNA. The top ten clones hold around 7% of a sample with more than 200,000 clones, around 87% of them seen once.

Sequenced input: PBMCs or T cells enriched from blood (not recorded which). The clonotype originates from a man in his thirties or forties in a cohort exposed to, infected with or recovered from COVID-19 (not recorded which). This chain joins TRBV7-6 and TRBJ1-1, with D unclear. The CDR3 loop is CASSFSGREAFF. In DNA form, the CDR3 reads TGTGCCAGCAGCTTTTCGGGTAGGGAAGCTTTCTTT.